At least ten counts were recorded for the clone carrying this T cell receptor beta chain. Its antigen is unknown. This record comes from a study of blood T cells in healthy people across ages. The people who gave samples were healthy Caucasians from Russia, aged roughly 6 to 90. Approximately 10 milliliters of peripheral blood were drawn from each donor into EDTA-treated tubes. Notes on the study in general: Bulk PBMC profiling left naive and antigen-experienced comparisons inconclusive. A greater number of naive CD4+ cells and higher diversity distinguished long-lived donors from aged donors.

V lost 6 bases and J 1 base, leaving 15 bases between the germline ends. The CDR3 is 14 amino acids. The germline V gene has CDR1 DFQATT and CDR2 SNEGSKA (reference sequence). Sample-barcoded 5' priming and a J-beta primer mix drove a second PCR of 7 to 11 cycles. Each CDR3 protein is one row after TCRdb ran MiXCR on the 5' RACE reads. In the table there are roughly 790,000 distinct CDR3 sequences, roughly 44% of which are singletons. Material: blood. This sequence joins TRBV20-1 and TRBJ2-5; tentative D call: TRBD2 (6 bases). This sequence was found in a woman aged 60-70 years in good health. The CDR3 sequence: CSAKDGGVQETQYF. The CDR3 DNA reads TGCAGTGCGAAGGACGGGGGAGTCCAAGAGACCCAGTACTTC.